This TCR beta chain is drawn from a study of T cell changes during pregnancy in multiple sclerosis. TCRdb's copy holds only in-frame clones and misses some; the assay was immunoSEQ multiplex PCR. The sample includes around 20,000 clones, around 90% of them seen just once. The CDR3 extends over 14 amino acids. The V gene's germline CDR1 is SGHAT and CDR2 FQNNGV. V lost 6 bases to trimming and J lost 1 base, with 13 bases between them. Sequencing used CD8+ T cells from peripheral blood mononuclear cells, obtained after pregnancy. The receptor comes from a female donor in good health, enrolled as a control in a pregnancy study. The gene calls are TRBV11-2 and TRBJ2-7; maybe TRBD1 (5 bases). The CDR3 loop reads CASSIYRNSYEQYF. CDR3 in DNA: TGTGCCAGCAGTATTTACAGGAATTCCTACGAGCAGTACTTC.